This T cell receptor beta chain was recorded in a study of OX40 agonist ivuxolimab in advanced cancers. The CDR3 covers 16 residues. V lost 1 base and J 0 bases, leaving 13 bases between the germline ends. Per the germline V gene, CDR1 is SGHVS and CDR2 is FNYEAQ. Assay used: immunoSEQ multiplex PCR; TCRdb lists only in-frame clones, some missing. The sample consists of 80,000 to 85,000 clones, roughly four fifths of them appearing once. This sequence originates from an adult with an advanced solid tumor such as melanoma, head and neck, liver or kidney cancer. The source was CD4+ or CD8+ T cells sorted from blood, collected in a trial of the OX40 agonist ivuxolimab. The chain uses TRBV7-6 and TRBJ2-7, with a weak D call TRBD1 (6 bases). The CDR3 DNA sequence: TGTGCCAGCAGCTTAGGTCCGGGACACAGCTCCTACGAGCAGTACTTC. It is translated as CASSLGPGHSSYEQYF.